The sequence of this TCR beta chain was determined in a study of shared clonotypes between healthy human individuals. A note on this clone: The antigen is undetermined.

The naive CD8 population came from CD45RO-negative cells selected for CCR7, without terminally differentiated effector memory CD45RA+ cells. V lost 8 bases and J 5 bases, leaving 19 bases between the germline ends. Germline CDR1 and CDR2: SEHNR and FQNEAQ (reference sequence). This CDR3 contains 15 residues. General study findings and limits: The study generally estimated greater richness for naive than memory subsets.

Clones were read by immunoSEQ multiplex PCR, and TCRdb kept only the in-frame ones, dropping some. The sample has approximately 600,000 clones; about 95% are singletons. The sequence was obtained from a woman aged 25 to 39 in good health. The J gene is TRBJ2-1, the V gene TRBV7-9; D is perhaps TRBD1 or TRBD2 (5 bases each). The sample was naive CD8+ T cells sorted from blood. The DNA for the CDR3 is TGTGCCAGCCCCGAGGGGAGTCTTATAAACAATGAGCAGTTCTTC. Its translation: CASPEGSLINNEQFF. Full variable domain (outside the CDR3, taken from reference TRBV7-9 and TRBJ2-1): DTGVSQNPRHKITKRGQNVTFRCDPISEHNRLYWYRQTLGQGPEFLTYFQNEAQLEKSRLLSDRFSAERPKGSFSTLEIQRTEQGDSAMYLCASPEGSLINNEQFFGPGTRLTVL.